One T cell receptor beta chain is described in this entry. Its antigen is not known. The CDR3 covers 14 residues. V was pared by 0 bases and J by 5 bases, with 11 bases between. Germline loops: CDR1 SGHRS, CDR2 YFSETQ. This record belongs to a study of CD8 T cells in ankylosing spondylitis. TCRdb fed the 5' RACE reads into MiXCR, producing one record per CDR3 protein. The top ten clones hold just over 0.5% of a sample with some 840,000 distinct CDR3 sequences, over 9.5% of them seen once. Study observations and caveats: In peripheral blood, disease-linked CD8+ clones occurred at relatively low frequencies. One TCR beta motif, made up of 7 or 8 highly homologous variants, appeared characteristic of ankylosing spondylitis blood. The study looked at matched synovial fluid samples from ankylosing spondylitis patients. Disease-linked clones were reported to be significantly enriched there.

The source is a male donor with ankylosing spondylitis. The chain has TRBV5-1 and TRBJ2-5; tentatively, D is TRBD1 (5 bases). The material sequenced was blood, either unsorted or a sorted T cell fraction (not recorded which). The chain's CDR3 is CASSLGQGFETQYF. CDR3 coding DNA: TGCGCCAGCAGCTTGGGGCAGGGTTTCGAGACCCAGTACTTC.